Each of the 28 T cell receptor beta chains below was sequenced from the same sample in a study of cytomegalovirus exposure and HLA in healthy donors. 13 Jbeta primers and 60 Vbeta primers were used for the PCR. Some clones are missing from TCRdb's copy, which holds only in-frame ones; the method was immunoSEQ multiplex PCR. The table shows 130,000 to 150,000 clones, with just under 80% occurring only once. The specimen was PBMCs. The receptors were sampled from a man aged 30 to 39 in good health and CMV-seronegative.

This chain links TRBV10-3 with TRBJ2-7, with TRBD1 identical over 8 bases. This CDR3 region has 16 residues. The germline CDR1 and CDR2 sequences are ENHRY and SYGVKD. V was pared by 0 bases and J by 3 bases, with 7 bases of the junction left unmatched. The CDR3 spells CAISESRTGRIYEQYF. In DNA, the CDR3 is TGTGCCATCAGTGAGTCTCGGACAGGGAGGATCTACGAGCAGTACTTC.

The rearrangement uses TRBV10-3 and TRBJ1-3; D may be TRBD1 (5 bases). This CDR3 has 14 amino acids. Germline CDR1 is ENHRY and CDR2 is SYGVKD. Trimming took 6 bases from V and 0 from J, leaving 9 bases between them. The CDR3 here is CAISLTDSGNTIYF. Written as DNA, the CDR3 is TGTGCCATCAGCCTGACAGACTCTGGAAACACCATATATTTT.

J is TRBJ2-3 and V is TRBV5-4; 8 bases align to TRBD1. The J segment lost 5 bases and the V segment lost 0 bases, leaving 5 bases of the junction unmatched. CDR3 length: 15 amino acids. Germline CDR1 and CDR2: SGHNT and YYREEE (reference sequence). The CDR3 DNA follows: TGTGCCAGCAGCTTGGGACAGGGGCTCCAAGATACGCAGTATTTT. It yields the protein CASSLGQGLQDTQYF. Combining the CDR3 with reference TRBV5-4 and TRBJ2-3 gives the whole variable domain ETGVTQSPTHLIKTRGQQVTLRCSSQSGHNTVSWYQQALGQGPQFIFQYYREEENGRGNFPPRFSGLQFPNYSSELNVNALELDDSALYLCASSLGQGLQDTQYFGPGTRLTVL.

The J gene is TRBJ2-7, the V gene TRBV5-1; TRBD2 agrees at 9 bases. This CDR3 has 15 amino acids. The V segment lost 4 bases and the J segment 3 bases; nucleotides outside the gene matches: 8. Germline values: CDR1 SGHRS, CDR2 YFSETQ. The CDR3 DNA follows: TGCGCCAGCAGCCCCCAAGCGGGGGGCCTCTACGAGCAGTACTTC. It specifies CASSPQAGGLYEQYF.

The chain links TRBV29-1 to TRBJ1-1; tentative D call: TRBD1 (5 bases). The CDR3 is made up of 13 amino acids. The ends were cut back, 4 bases at V and 5 bases at J, with 14 bases in the middle. CDR1 is SQVTM and CDR2 is ANQGSEA in the germline V gene. The CDR3 DNA sequence: TGCAGCGTTGGTCGCAGGGTTGGTACTGAAGCTTTCTTT. Protein sequence: CSVGRRVGTEAFF.

The chain joins TRBV6-6 to TRBJ2-7; 9 nucleotides agree with TRBD1. This CDR3 is built from 14 residues. Trimming cost V 7 bases and J 2 bases; bases outside gene matches: 6. Per the germline V gene, CDR1 is MNHNY and CDR2 is SVGAGI (reference sequence). The CDR3, as DNA: TGTGCCAGCAATTCGGGACAGGGAACCTACGAGCAGTACTTC. It translates to CASNSGQGTYEQYF.

The chain links TRBV5-6 to TRBJ1-2; D not certain. Germline assignment: CDR1 SGHDT and CDR2 YYEEEE. There are 14 residues in the CDR3. V shed 3 bases and J shed 8 bases, with 17 bases lying between them. The CDR3 loop reads CASSSIRSYWGYTF. DNA of the CDR3: TGTGCCAGCAGCTCAATCCGTAGTTATTGGGGCTACACCTTC.

This chain connects TRBV11-2 to TRBJ2-5; TRBD2 is a possible D gene (5 bases). Deletions cut 7 bases from V and 4 bases from J, with 19 bases between. The germline V gene encodes CDR1 SGHAT and CDR2 FQNNGV. This CDR3 region has 15 residues. CDR3 residues: CASTGRAVRGETQYF. The CDR3 nucleotides are TGTGCCAGCACGGGCCGGGCCGTTCGGGGAGAGACCCAGTACTTC. The full variable domain, with the rest looked up from reference TRBV11-2 and TRBJ2-5, is EAGVAQSPRYKIIEKRQSVAFWCNPISGHATLYWYQQILGQGPKLLIQFQNNGVVDDSQLPKDRFSAERLKGVDSTLKIQPAKLEDSAVYLCASTGRAVRGETQYFGPGTRLLVL.

The gene calls are TRBV18 and TRBJ1-1; 8 nucleotides align to TRBD1. J was trimmed by 2 bases and V by 3 bases; bases with no gene match: 11. The CDR3 is 17 amino acids. From germline, CDR1 is KGHSH and CDR2 LQKENI. DNA for the CDR3: TGTGCCAGCTCACCTTCGGGACAGGTTGGGTTCAACACTGAAGCTTTCTTT. Protein sequence: CASSPSGQVGFNTEAFF.

V gene TRBV5-1 combines with J gene TRBJ2-2, with D tentatively TRBD2 (6 bases). Germline V CDR1 and CDR2: SGHRS, YFSETQ. The CDR3 extends over 12 amino acids. The germline V and J ends were trimmed by 3 bases and 6 bases, with 6 bases remaining between them. The CDR3, as DNA: TGCGCCAGCAGCTGGGACTCCGGGGAGCTGTTTTTT. Amino acid sequence: CASSWDSGELFF. Together with reference TRBV5-1 and TRBJ2-2, the CDR3 gives the full variable domain: KAGVTQTPRYLIKTRGQQVTLSCSPISGHRSVSWYQQTPGQGLQFLFEYFSETQRNKGNFPGRFSGRQFSNSRSEMNVSTLELGDSALYLCASSWDSGELFFGEGSRLTVL.

The chain is built from TRBV6-1 and TRBJ1-1; D gene unclear. Trimming took 6 bases from V and 4 from J, leaving 15 bases between them. This CDR3 region has 14 residues. Germline V gives CDR1 MNHNS, CDR2 SASEGT. The CDR3 DNA follows: TGTGCCAGCAGGCTAGGTCCTAAGTCCACTGAAGCTTTCTTT. Encoded protein: CASRLGPKSTEAFF.

The chain links TRBV4-1 to TRBJ2-3, with no clear D. CDR3 size: 15 residues. CDR1 and CDR2 (germline): MGHRA, YSYEKL. V was trimmed by 1 base and J by 1 base, leaving 9 bases between them. CDR3 bases: TGCGCCAGCAGCCAAGCGATTCAGGGCACAGATACGCAGTATTTT. This encodes CASSQAIQGTDTQYF.

V and J are TRBV2 and TRBJ2-1; 7 nucleotides align to TRBD2. Losses at the gene ends were 4 bases for V and 1 base for J; bases not matched to a gene: 4. CDR3 size: 15 residues. Germline assignment: CDR1 SNHLY and CDR2 FYNNEI. Written as DNA, the CDR3 is TGTGCCAGCAGTGTGCGGGAGCGGTCCTACAATGAGCAGTTCTTC. Residues: CASSVRERSYNEQFF.

The J gene is TRBJ1-1, the V gene TRBV27, with TRBD1 as a possible D gene (6 bases). From germline, CDR1 is MNHEY and CDR2 SMNVEV (reference sequence). The CDR3 runs to 15 residues. Trimming left V 8 bases short and J 4 bases short, with 20 bases between. The CDR3 coding sequence is TGTGCCAGCGGGGGATACAGGGTGAGTGGCACTGAAGCTTTCTTT. Amino acids: CASGGYRVSGTEAFF.

This clone was detected only a few times. CDR3 loop: CASRASGTVHYNEQFF. The CDR3 DNA reads TGTGCCAGCAGGGCATCCGGGACAGTTCACTACAATGAGCAGTTCTTC. The chain recombines TRBV2 with TRBJ2-1; 7 nucleotides match TRBD1. This CDR3 is built from 16 residues. V shed 6 bases and J 3 bases; nucleotides not matched to a gene: 11. In germline, CDR1 is SNHLY, CDR2 FYNNEI. Full variable domain (missing parts from reference TRBV2 and TRBJ2-1): EPEVTQTPSHQVTQMGQEVILRCVPISNHLYFYWYRQILGQKVEFLVSFYNNEISEKSEIFDDQFSVERPDGSNFTLKIRSTKLEDSAMYFCASRASGTVHYNEQFFGPGTRLTVL.

The chain carries TRBV5-4 and TRBJ1-2; D might be TRBD1 (6 bases). The CDR3 is 12 amino acids. CDR1 is SGHNT, CDR2 YYREEE, per germline (reference sequence). With 2 bases removed from V and 8 bases from J, the gap between germline ends came to 10 bases. CDR3 bases: TGTGCCAGCAGCTTCCAGGGGCAGGGCTACACCTTC. It specifies CASSFQGQGYTF.

A single count supports this clone. The CDR3 region has the DNA TGTGCCAGTAGCCTCAGAAACACAAATAACGGGGTCTCCTACGAGCAGTACTTC. Translation gives CASSLRNTNNGVSYEQYF. V is TRBV19 and J is TRBJ2-7; possible D gene TRBD2, 5 bases. V lost 6 bases to trimming and J lost 0 bases, with 24 bases between them. Germline lookup yields CDR1 LNHDA and CDR2 SQIVND (reference sequence). CDR3 length: 18 amino acids.

The chain is built from TRBV27 and TRBJ2-1; 7 bases agree with TRBD1. V shed 6 bases, J shed 2 bases, and the junction held 13 bases outside the gene matches. In germline, CDR1 is MNHEY, CDR2 SMNVEV (reference sequence). The CDR3 is 17 amino acids. As DNA, the CDR3 is TGTGCCAGCAGCTCCCTCGGACAGGCGAGGACCTACAATGAGCAGTTCTTC. It yields the protein CASSSLGQARTYNEQFF.

The rearrangement joins TRBV10-3 to TRBJ2-7; 10 nucleotides agree with TRBD1. The V segment lost 6 bases and the J segment 6 bases; nucleotides outside the gene matches: 5. This CDR3 spans 13 amino acids. The germline V gene has CDR1 ENHRY and CDR2 SYGVKD. This CDR3 is CAIRGTGEFEQYF. The CDR3 bases are TGTGCCATCAGAGGGACAGGGGAATTCGAGCAGTACTTC.

The DNA of the CDR3 is TGTGCCACCAGCAGAGATCAGGCAACTAATGAAAAACTGTTTTTT. This gives the protein CATSRDQATNEKLFF. This chain links TRBV15 with TRBJ1-4; D gene ambiguous. CDR1 and CDR2 from the germline V gene are LNHNV and YYDKDF (reference sequence). The CDR3 contains 15 residues. V dropped 0 bases and J dropped 0 bases, with 5 bases sitting between them. The variable domain in full, completed from reference TRBV15 and TRBJ1-4, reads DAMVIQNPRYQVTQFGKPVTLSCSQTLNHNVMYWYQQKSSQAPKLLFHYYDKDFNNEADTPDNFQSRRPNTSFCFLDIRSPGLGDTAMYLCATSRDQATNEKLFFGSGTQLSVL.

This chain connects TRBV7-6 to TRBJ2-1; a possible D gene is TRBD1 (6 bases). The CDR3 is 15 amino acids. Germline V gives CDR1 SGHVS, CDR2 FNYEAQ. The V end was cut by 0 bases, the J end by 8 bases, with 14 bases between. CDR3 loop: CASSLAQGRADEQFF. CDR3 coding DNA: TGTGCCAGCAGCTTAGCACAGGGTAGGGCTGATGAGCAGTTCTTC.

The rearrangement joins TRBV21-1 to TRBJ1-2. TRBV21-1 is an annotated pseudogene. The CDR3 runs 17 residues. The CDR3 nucleotides are TGTGCCAGCAGCCCGGCTAAAGGGGAGGGGTGTACCTATGGCTACACCTTC. Encoded protein: CASSPAKGEGCTYGYTF.

The gene calls are TRBV9 and TRBJ1-5; a possible D gene is TRBD1 (6 bases). V gave up 2 bases and J gave up 5 bases, with 11 bases separating them. Germline CDR1 reads SGDLS; CDR2 reads YYNGEE. The CDR3 has 14 amino acids. CDR3 bases: TGTGCCAGCAGCGTCGGAGCAGGGGATCAGCCCCAGCATTTT. It specifies CASSVGAGDQPQHF.

V is TRBV6-5 and J is TRBJ2-1; 9 bases agree with TRBD2. Losses at the gene ends were 4 bases for V and 7 bases for J; bases not matched to a gene: 5. The length of the CDR3 is 14 residues. Germline lookup yields CDR1 MNHEY and CDR2 SVGAGI. DNA of the CDR3: TGTGCCAGCAGTTCTAGCGGGAAGGTAAATGAGCAGTTCTTC. Amino acid sequence: CASSSSGKVNEQFF.

The V call is TRBV28, the J call TRBJ2-2; 7 bases map to TRBD2. CDR3 length: 13 amino acids. Germline lookup yields CDR1 MDHEN and CDR2 SYDVKM. This CDR3 reads CAYGTTNTGELFF. The DNA of the CDR3 is TGTGCTTACGGGACTACCAACACCGGGGAGCTGTTTTTT.

V usage is TRBV2 and J usage is TRBJ2-1; tentatively, D is TRBD2 (6 bases). The V gene's germline CDR1 is SNHLY and CDR2 FYNNEI. The CDR3 sequence is 11 residues long. The V end was cut by 5 bases, the J end by 12 bases, with 11 bases between. The CDR3 nucleotides read TGTGCCAGCAGTCCGGGCGGGGTGCAGTTCTTC. It translates to CASSPGGVQFF.

This clone was seen once. The rearrangement links TRBV6-5 to TRBJ1-2, with D possibly matching TRBD1 (5 bases). The CDR3 covers 15 residues. V lost 0 bases, J lost 4 bases, and 12 bases lay in between. Germline CDR1 is MNHEY and CDR2 is SVGAGI. Here the CDR3 DNA reads TGTGCCAGCAGTTACTCGACGGTGGGGGGCTATGGCTACACCTTC. Protein product: CASSYSTVGGYGYTF.

This sequence joins TRBV18 and TRBJ2-7, with 7 bases fitting TRBD2. The germline CDR1 and CDR2 sequences are KGHSH and LQKENI. CDR3 length: 14 amino acids. The J segment lost 0 bases and the V segment lost 3 bases, leaving 2 bases of the junction unmatched. CDR3 region: CASSPGGSSYEQYF. CDR3 nucleotide sequence: TGTGCCAGCTCACCCGGGGGGAGCTCCTACGAGCAGTACTTC. The full variable domain, with the rest looked up from reference TRBV18 and TRBJ2-7, is NAGVMQNPRHLVRRRGQEARLRCSPMKGHSHVYWYRQLPEEGLKFMVYLQKENIIDESGMPKERFSAEFPKEGPSILRIQQVVRGDSAAYFCASSPGGSSYEQYFGPGTRLTVT.